The clone carrying this T cell receptor (beta chain) was observed a handful of times. Trimming pared 5 bases from V and 4 bases from J, leaving 8 bases between. CDR1 SGHTA and CDR2 FQGNSA come from the germline V gene. The length of the CDR3 is 12 residues. A patient was excluded if there was uncontrolled infection, other autoimmune disease, pregnancy or lactation. This entry is derived from a study of T cells in Graves' hyperthyroidism and ophthalmopathy. RNA transcripts provided the source from which TCR beta CDR3 regions were amplified. When the TCR CDR3 underwent first-round RT-PCR, the HTBI primer set was used. MiXCR was run by TCRdb on the multiplex PCR reads, yielding one entry per CDR3 protein. The table includes hundreds of thousands of distinct CDR3 sequences, around 13% detected once.

The specimen sequenced was blood. The rearrangement joins TRBV7-2 to TRBJ1-1; D unresolved. The receptor was isolated from a woman aged 18-29 years with Graves' hyperthyroidism. CDR3: CASSRALTEAFF. The CDR3 DNA reads TGTGCCAGCAGCCGGGCCCTCACTGAAGCTTTCTTT.